This TCR beta chain was profiled in a study of cytomegalovirus exposure and HLA in healthy donors. Study-level points and caveats: DRB1 had the most TCR associations and HLA-C the fewest, a later analysis found, with rates varying by HLA locus.

To note about this clone: Antigen specificity is unknown.

Researchers ran the PCR with 60 Vbeta and 13 Jbeta primers. TCRdb keeps only in-frame clones here, not all; method: immunoSEQ multiplex PCR. This repertoire shows roughly 200,000 clones, 65% to 85% found once; its top ten account for around 2.4%. Source material: PBMCs. This TCR was sampled from a man aged 60 to 75 in good health and CMV-seronegative.

The DNA of the CDR3 is TGCGCCAGCAGCCAAGATCGGGGACAGGGGCCACCAATACCCCAGCATTTT. As protein: CASSQDRGQGPPIPQHF. The rearrangement links TRBV4-1 to TRBJ1-5; the match to TRBD1 covers 10 bases. V lost 0 bases to trimming and J lost 10 bases; unmatched junction nucleotides: 12. This CDR3 spans 17 amino acids. The V gene's germline CDR1 is MGHRA and CDR2 YSYEKL.